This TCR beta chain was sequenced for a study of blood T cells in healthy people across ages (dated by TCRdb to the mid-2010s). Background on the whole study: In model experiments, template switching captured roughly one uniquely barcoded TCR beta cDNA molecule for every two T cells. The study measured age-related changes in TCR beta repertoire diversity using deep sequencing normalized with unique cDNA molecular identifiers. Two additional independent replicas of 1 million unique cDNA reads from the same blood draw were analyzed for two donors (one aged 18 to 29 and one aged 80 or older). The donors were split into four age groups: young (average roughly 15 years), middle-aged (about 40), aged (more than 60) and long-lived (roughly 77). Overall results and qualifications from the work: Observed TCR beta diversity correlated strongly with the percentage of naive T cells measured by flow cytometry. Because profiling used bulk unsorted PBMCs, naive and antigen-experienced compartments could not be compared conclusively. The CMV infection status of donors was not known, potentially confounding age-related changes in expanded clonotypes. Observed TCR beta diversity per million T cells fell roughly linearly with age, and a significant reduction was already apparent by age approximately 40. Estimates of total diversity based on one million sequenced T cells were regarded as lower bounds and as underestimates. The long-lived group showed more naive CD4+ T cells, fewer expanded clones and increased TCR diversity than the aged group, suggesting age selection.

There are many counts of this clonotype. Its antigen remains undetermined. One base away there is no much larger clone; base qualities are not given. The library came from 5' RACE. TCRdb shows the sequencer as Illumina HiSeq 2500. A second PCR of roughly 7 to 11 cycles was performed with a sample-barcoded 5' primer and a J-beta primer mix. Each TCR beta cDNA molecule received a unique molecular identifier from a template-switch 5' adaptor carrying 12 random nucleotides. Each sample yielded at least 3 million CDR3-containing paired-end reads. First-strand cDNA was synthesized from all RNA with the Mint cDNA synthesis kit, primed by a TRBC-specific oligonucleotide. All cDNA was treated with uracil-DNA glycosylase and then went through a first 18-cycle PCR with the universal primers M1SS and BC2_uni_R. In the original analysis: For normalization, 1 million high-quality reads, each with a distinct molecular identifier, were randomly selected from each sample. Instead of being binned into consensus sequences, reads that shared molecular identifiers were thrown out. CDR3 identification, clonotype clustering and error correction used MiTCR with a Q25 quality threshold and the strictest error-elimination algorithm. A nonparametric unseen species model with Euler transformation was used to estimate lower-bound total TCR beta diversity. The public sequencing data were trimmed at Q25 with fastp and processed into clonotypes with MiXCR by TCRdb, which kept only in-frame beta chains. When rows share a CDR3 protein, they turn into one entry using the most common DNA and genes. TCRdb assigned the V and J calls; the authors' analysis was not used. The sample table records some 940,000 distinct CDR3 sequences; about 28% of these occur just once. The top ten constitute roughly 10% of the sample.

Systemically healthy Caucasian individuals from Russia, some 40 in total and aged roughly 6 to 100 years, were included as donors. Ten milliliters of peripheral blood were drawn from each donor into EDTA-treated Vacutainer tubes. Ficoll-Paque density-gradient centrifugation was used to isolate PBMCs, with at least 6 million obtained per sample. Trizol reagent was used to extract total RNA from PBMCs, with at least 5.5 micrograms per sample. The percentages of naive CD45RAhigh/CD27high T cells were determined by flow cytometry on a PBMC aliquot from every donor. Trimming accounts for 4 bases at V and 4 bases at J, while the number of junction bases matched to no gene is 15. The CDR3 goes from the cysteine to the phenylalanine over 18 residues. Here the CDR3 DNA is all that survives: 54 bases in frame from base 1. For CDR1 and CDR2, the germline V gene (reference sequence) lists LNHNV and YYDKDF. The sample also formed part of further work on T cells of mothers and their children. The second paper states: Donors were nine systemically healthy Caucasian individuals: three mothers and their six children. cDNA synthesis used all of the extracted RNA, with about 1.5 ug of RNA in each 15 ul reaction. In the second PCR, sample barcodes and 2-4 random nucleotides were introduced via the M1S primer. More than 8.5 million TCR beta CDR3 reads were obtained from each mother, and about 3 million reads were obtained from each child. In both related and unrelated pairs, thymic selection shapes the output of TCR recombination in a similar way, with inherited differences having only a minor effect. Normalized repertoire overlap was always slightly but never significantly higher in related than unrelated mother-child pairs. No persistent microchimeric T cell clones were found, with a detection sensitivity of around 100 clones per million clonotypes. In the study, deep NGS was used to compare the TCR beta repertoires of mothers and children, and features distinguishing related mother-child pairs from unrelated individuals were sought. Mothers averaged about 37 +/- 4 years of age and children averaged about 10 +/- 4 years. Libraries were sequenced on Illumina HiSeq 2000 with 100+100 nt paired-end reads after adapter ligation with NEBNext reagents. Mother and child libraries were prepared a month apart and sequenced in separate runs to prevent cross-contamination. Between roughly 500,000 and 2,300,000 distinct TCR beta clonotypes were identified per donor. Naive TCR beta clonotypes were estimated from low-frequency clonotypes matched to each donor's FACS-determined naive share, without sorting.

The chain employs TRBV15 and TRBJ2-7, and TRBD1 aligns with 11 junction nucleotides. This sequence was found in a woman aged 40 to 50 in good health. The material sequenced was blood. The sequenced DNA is TGTGCCACCAGCAAACGGACAGGGGGCGAGAGGGCGAAATACGAGCAGTACTTC. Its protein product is CATSKRTGGERAKYEQYF.